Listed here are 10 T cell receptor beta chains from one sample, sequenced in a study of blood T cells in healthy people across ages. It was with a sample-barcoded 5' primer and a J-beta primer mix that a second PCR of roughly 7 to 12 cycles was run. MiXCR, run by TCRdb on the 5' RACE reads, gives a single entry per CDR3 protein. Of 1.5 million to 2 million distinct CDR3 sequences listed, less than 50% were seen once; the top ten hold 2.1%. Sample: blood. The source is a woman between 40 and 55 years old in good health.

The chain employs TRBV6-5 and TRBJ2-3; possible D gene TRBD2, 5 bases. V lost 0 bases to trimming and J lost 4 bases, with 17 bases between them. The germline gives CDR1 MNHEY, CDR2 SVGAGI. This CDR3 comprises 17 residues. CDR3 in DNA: TGTGCCAGCAGTTACTCGATGCCGGGATTGAGTCCAGATACGCAGTATTTT. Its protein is CASSYSMPGLSPDTQYF.

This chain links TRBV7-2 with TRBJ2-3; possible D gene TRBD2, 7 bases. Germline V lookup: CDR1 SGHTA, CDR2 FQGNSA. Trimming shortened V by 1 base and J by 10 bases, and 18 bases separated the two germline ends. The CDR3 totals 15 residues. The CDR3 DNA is TGTGCCAGCAGCTTAGACGGGGGGCGCGCCGATGCGCAGTATTTT. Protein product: CASSLDGGRADAQYF.

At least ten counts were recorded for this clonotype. DNA of the CDR3: TGCGCCAGCAGCTTGGGCGACAGGGGCCACGAGCAGTACTTC. As protein: CASSLGDRGHEQYF. This chain connects TRBV5-1 to TRBJ2-7; TRBD1 agrees at 8 bases. CDR3 size: 14 residues. V lost 0 bases to trimming and J lost 5 bases; unmatched junction nucleotides: 4. CDR1 is SGHRS, CDR2 YFSETQ, per germline.

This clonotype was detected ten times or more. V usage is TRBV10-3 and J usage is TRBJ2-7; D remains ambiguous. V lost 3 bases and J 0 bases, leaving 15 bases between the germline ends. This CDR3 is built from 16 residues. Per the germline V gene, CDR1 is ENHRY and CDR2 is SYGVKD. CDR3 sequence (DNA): TGTGCCATCAGTGAATCAGATCAGTGGAGCTCCTACGAGCAGTACTTC. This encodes CAISESDQWSSYEQYF.

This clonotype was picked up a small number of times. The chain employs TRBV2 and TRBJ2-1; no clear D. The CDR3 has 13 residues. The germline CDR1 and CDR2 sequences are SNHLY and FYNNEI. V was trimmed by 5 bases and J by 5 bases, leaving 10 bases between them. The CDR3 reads CASSNTAHNEQFF. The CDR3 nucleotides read TGTGCCAGCAGTAACACAGCACACAATGAGCAGTTCTTC.

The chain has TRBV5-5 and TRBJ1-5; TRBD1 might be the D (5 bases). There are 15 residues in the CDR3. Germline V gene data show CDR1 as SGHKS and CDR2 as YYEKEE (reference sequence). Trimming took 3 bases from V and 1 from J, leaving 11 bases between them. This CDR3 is CASSSQAVSNQPQHF. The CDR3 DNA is TGTGCCAGCAGCTCACAGGCGGTGAGCAATCAGCCCCAGCATTTT.

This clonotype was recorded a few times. The CDR3 protein is CASSYDWRRNEKLFF. Written as DNA, the CDR3 is TGTGCCAGCAGTTACGATTGGCGGAGAAATGAAAAACTGTTTTTT. The chain recombines TRBV6-5 with TRBJ1-4; D not certain. The V end lost 2 bases, the J end lost 5 bases, and 12 bases lay between the germline ends. CDR1 and CDR2 from the germline V gene are MNHEY and SVGAGI. This CDR3 region has 15 residues.

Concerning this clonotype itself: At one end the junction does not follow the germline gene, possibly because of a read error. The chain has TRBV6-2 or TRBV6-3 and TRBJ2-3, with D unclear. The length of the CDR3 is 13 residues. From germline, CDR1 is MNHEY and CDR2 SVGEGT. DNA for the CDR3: TGTGCCAGCAATTACGTAAATCTGGATACGCAGTATTTT. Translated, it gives CASNYVNLDTQYF.

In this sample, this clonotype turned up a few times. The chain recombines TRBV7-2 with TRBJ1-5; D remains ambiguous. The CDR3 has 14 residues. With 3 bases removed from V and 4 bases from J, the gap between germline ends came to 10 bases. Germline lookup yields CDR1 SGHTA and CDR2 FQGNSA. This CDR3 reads CASSLIALNQPQHF. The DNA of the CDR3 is TGTGCCAGCAGCTTGATCGCCTTAAATCAGCCCCAGCATTTT.

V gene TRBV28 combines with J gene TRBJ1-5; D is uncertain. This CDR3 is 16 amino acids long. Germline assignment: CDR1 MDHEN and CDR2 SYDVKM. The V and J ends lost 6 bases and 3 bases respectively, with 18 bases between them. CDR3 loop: CASRVYGEGDNQPQHF. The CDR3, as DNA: TGTGCCAGCAGAGTTTACGGGGAGGGTGACAATCAGCCCCAGCATTTT.